The 26 T cell receptor beta chains presented below share a single source sample, sequenced in a study of blood T cells in healthy people across ages. PCR was performed a second time for 7 to 11 cycles using a sample-barcoded 5' primer and a J-beta primer mix. Each CDR3 protein gets one entry after TCRdb re-called the 5' RACE reads with MiXCR. The table has 890,000 or so distinct CDR3 sequences, under 80% seen once. The source material was blood. The receptors were sampled from a man aged 25-45 years in good health.

The chain couples TRBV6-5 to TRBJ2-1; 7 bases fit TRBD1. The germline V gene encodes CDR1 MNHEY and CDR2 SVGAGI. The CDR3 is made up of 15 amino acids. The trim removed 5 bases at V and 6 bases at J, leaving 10 bases unmatched. The CDR3 region is CASSPWTGPGNEQFF. The CDR3, as DNA: TGTGCCAGCAGTCCCTGGACAGGTCCCGGCAATGAGCAGTTCTTC.

The rearrangement uses TRBV3-1 and TRBJ2-3; 8 positions match TRBD2. The CDR3 covers 15 residues. The trim removed 4 bases at V and 2 bases at J, leaving 5 bases unmatched. From germline, CDR1 is LGHDT and CDR2 YNNKEL (reference sequence). CDR3 loop: CASSPAGGHTDTQYF. In DNA form, the CDR3 reads TGTGCCAGCAGCCCTGCGGGGGGACACACAGATACGCAGTATTTT.

The chain couples TRBV9 to TRBJ1-6; no firm D call. Trimming shortened V by 2 bases and J by 7 bases, and 4 bases separated the two germline ends. This CDR3 contains 12 residues. Germline CDR1 is SGDLS and CDR2 is YYNGEE. This CDR3 reads CASSVDNSPLHF. The CDR3 coding sequence is TGTGCCAGCAGCGTGGACAATTCACCCCTCCACTTT.

The chain uses TRBV12-3 or TRBV12-4 and TRBJ1-2, with 10 positions matching TRBD1. This CDR3 is 13 amino acids long. Germline trimming cut 7 bases from V and 10 bases from J; bases unmatched to any gene: 9. CDR3 DNA sequence: TGTGCCAGCACTCTAGGGACAGGGGAACCCTACACCTTC. Amino acids: CASTLGTGEPYTF.

The V gene is TRBV7-2, the J gene TRBJ2-4, with unresolved D. The J call is in doubt because the DNA end fits TRBJ2-7 better. The CDR3 is 14 residues long. From germline, CDR1 is SGHTA and CDR2 FQGNSA. In DNA, the CDR3 is TGTGCCAGCAGCTTAGACGTACGGCTCTACGAGCAGTACTTC. Translation gives CASSLDVRLYEQYF.

This chain joins TRBV10-3 and TRBJ2-5; 9 bases agree with TRBD2. Germline V gene sequence: CDR1 ENHRY, CDR2 SYGVKD. V trimming: 0 bases; J trimming: 11 bases; junction bases outside the gene matches: 7. This CDR3 contains 14 residues. This CDR3 reads CAISESASGVEQYF. The CDR3 DNA reads TGTGCCATCAGTGAGTCGGCTAGCGGGGTGGAGCAGTACTTC.

This chain uses TRBV10-3 with TRBJ1-2; weak D call: TRBD1 (5 bases). V gave up 1 base and J gave up 6 bases, with 9 bases separating them. Germline V gene lookup returns CDR1 ENHRY and CDR2 SYGVKD. The CDR3 has 13 amino acids. CDR3 DNA sequence: TGTGCCATCAGTGAGTTGACAGCGAATGGCTACACCTTC. It translates to CAISELTANGYTF.

The chain joins TRBV20-1 to TRBJ2-4; 9 bases agree with TRBD2. The better agreement between TRBJ2-7 and the DNA end casts doubt on the J call. The CDR3 is 15 residues long. CDR1 and CDR2 (germline): DFQATT, SNEGSKA (reference sequence). The CDR3 DNA reads TGCAGTGCTAGAGCCACTAGCGGGTTCTCCTACGAGCAGTACTTC. This gives the protein CSARATSGFSYEQYF.

The chain is built from TRBV27 and TRBJ1-5, with no clear D. Trimming took off 5 bases at V and 3 bases at J, with 11 bases between the two ends. CDR1 and CDR2 from the germline V gene are MNHEY and SMNVEV (reference sequence). This CDR3 region has 14 residues. The CDR3 sequence is CASSQAFFNQPQHF. The CDR3 DNA sequence: TGTGCCAGCAGTCAGGCCTTTTTCAATCAGCCCCAGCATTTT.

The chain carries TRBV12-3 or TRBV12-4 and TRBJ2-5; 8 bases match TRBD1. The assigned J gene may be wrong: the sequence end matches TRBJ2-7 better. The CDR3 is 13 residues long. CDR3 sequence reads: CASSSRGRGEQYF. Written as DNA, the CDR3 is TGTGCCAGCAGTTCCAGGGGGCGCGGCGAGCAGTACTTC.

In this sample, this clonotype turned up a few times. The V call is TRBV28, the J call TRBJ2-3, with no clear D. With 5 bases removed from V and 6 bases from J, the gap between germline ends came to 9 bases. This CDR3 contains 12 residues. Germline CDR1 and CDR2: MDHEN and SYDVKM. The CDR3 DNA follows: TGTGCCAGCAGTCTTCAGCAGGATACGCAGTATTTT. The encoded protein is CASSLQQDTQYF.

J is TRBJ2-2 and V is TRBV5-1, with no clear D. Germline CDR1 SGHRS, CDR2 YFSETQ. This CDR3 is 12 amino acids long. Deletions cut 0 bases from V and 6 bases from J, with 3 bases between. The CDR3 is CASSLAPGELFF. The CDR3 DNA is TGCGCCAGCAGCTTGGCCCCCGGGGAGCTGTTTTTT.

This chain connects TRBV4-2 to TRBJ2-3; TRBD2 matches at 8 bases. The CDR3 runs to 15 residues. The germline V gene encodes CDR1 LGHNA and CDR2 YNFKEQ. Trimming cost V 4 bases and J 4 bases; bases outside gene matches: 7. CDR3 DNA: TGTGCCAGCAGCCCCGGGGGGGCCGAGCCAGATACGCAGTATTTT. It translates to CASSPGGAEPDTQYF.

The chain carries TRBV12-3 or TRBV12-4 and TRBJ2-5, with TRBD1 as a possible D gene (6 bases). V was trimmed by 2 bases and J by 3 bases, leaving 10 bases between them. This CDR3 spans 14 amino acids. CDR3 nucleotide sequence: TGTGCCAGCAGTTTACTCCCAGGGGAAGAGACCCAGTACTTC. Protein sequence: CASSLLPGEETQYF.

This clonotype occurred a few times. V usage is TRBV4-3 and J usage is TRBJ2-1; D is ambiguous. The CDR3 length is 13 residues. Germline assignment: CDR1 LGHNA and CDR2 YSLEER. Trimming removed 0 bases at V and 12 bases at J, with 12 bases between. CDR3 DNA: TGCGCCAGCAGCCAAGATGGCGCCATGAGGCAGTTCTTC. The encoded protein is CASSQDGAMRQFF.

V usage is TRBV9 and J usage is TRBJ1-2, with 8 bases aligning to TRBD1. CDR1 and CDR2 from the germline V gene are SGDLS and YYNGEE. The V gene end was trimmed by 3 bases and the J gene end by 6 bases; junction bases not matched to a gene: 4. The CDR3 extends over 13 amino acids. CDR3 sequence (DNA): TGTGCCAGCAGCGCGGGACAGGCCCATGGCTACACCTTC. Its translation: CASSAGQAHGYTF.

The chain recombines TRBV5-6 with TRBJ2-5, with D possibly TRBD2 on 6 matching bases. This CDR3 contains 13 residues. Germline V gene lookup returns CDR1 SGHDT and CDR2 YYEEEE. V dropped 1 base and J dropped 11 bases, with 15 bases sitting between them. This chain's CDR3 is CASSLTATGEQYF. CDR3 nucleotides: TGTGCCAGCAGCTTGACGGCCACGGGAGAGCAGTACTTC.

For this clonotype: The germline gene is not matched at one end of the junction; a read error may be the cause. CDR3 protein: CSVIGLQETRFF. CDR3 nucleotides: TGCAGCGTCATCGGACTTCAAGAGACCCGGTTCTTC. The chain is built from TRBV29-1 and TRBJ2-5, with D perhaps TRBD2 (5 bases). CDR1 and CDR2 (germline): SQVTM, ANQGSEA. This CDR3 is 12 amino acids long.

This chain uses TRBV6-5 with TRBJ2-2; D is ambiguous. V lost 0 bases, J lost 7 bases, and 9 bases lay in between. The CDR3 sequence is 14 residues long. CDR1 and CDR2 (germline): MNHEY, SVGAGI. The CDR3 region is CASSYSLGNGELFF. The CDR3 region has the DNA TGTGCCAGCAGTTACTCTTTGGGGAACGGGGAGCTGTTTTTT.

A few counts support this clonotype. The chain is built from TRBV12-3 or TRBV12-4 and TRBJ2-4; TRBD2 aligns across 8 bases. The J call is doubtful: the DNA matches TRBJ2-7 better. CDR3 length: 15 amino acids. The CDR3 here is CASSPGGGFRYEQYF. The CDR3 nucleotides read TGTGCCAGCAGTCCCGGGGGGGGCTTTCGTTACGAGCAGTACTTC.

This clonotype has only one observation. The chain recombines TRBV7-9 with TRBJ2-1; D is undetermined. Germline V gene sequence: CDR1 SEHNR, CDR2 FQNEAQ (reference sequence). V was trimmed by 5 bases and J by 4 bases, leaving 6 bases between them. The CDR3 is 12 amino acids. CDR3 sequence reads: CASSERYNEQFF. CDR3 DNA sequence: TGTGCCAGCAGCGAAAGGTACAATGAGCAGTTCTTC.

V is TRBV12-3 or TRBV12-4 and J is TRBJ2-1; 11 bases align to TRBD2. After removal of 4 bases from V and 3 bases from J, the junction contained 8 bases not matched to a gene. The CDR3 consists of 17 residues. CDR3 bases: TGTGCCAGCAGTTGGACGGGACTAGCGGATCACTACAATGAGCAGTTCTTC. This sequence encodes CASSWTGLADHYNEQFF.

The chain employs TRBV10-3 and TRBJ2-1; D uncertain. The CDR3 is made up of 14 amino acids. Germline V lookup: CDR1 ENHRY, CDR2 SYGVKD. Trimming shortened V by 4 bases and J by 0 bases, and 7 bases separated the two germline ends. CDR3 region: CAISVSSSYNEQFF. CDR3 DNA sequence: TGTGCCATCAGTGTATCCAGCTCCTACAATGAGCAGTTCTTC.

The rearrangement joins TRBV6-5 to TRBJ2-1; 10 bases agree with TRBD2. CDR1 and CDR2 from the germline V gene are MNHEY and SVGAGI. V was clipped by 4 bases and J by 0 bases; unmatched bases: 9. The CDR3 length is 18 residues. CDR3 residues: CASSSRAGGTSSYNEQFF. CDR3 sequence (DNA): TGTGCCAGCAGTTCACGAGCGGGGGGGACGAGCTCCTACAATGAGCAGTTCTTC.

This chain uses TRBV29-1 with TRBJ2-1, with TRBD2 identical over 12 bases. Trimming at V came to 6 bases and at J to 3 bases, leaving 6 bases not matched to a gene. From germline, CDR1 is SQVTM and CDR2 ANQGSEA. CDR3 length equals 15 residues. The CDR3 sequence: CSVRTSGDNYNEQFF. The CDR3 DNA is TGCAGCGTGAGGACTAGCGGGGACAACTACAATGAGCAGTTCTTC.

J is TRBJ2-2 and V is TRBV6-6; D is possibly TRBD1 (7 bases). V lost 9 bases and J 4 bases, leaving 18 bases between the germline ends. CDR1 is MNHNY, CDR2 SVGAGI, per germline (reference sequence). The CDR3 covers 15 residues. CDR3 amino acids: CASTGGNRGTGELFF. The CDR3 DNA follows: TGTGCCAGTACCGGAGGGAACAGGGGCACCGGGGAGCTGTTTTTT.